This TCR beta chain was documented in a study of technical replicates of blood from a handful of donors. V was shortened by 6 bases and J by 0 bases, with 12 bases between the two germline ends. The CDR3 is made up of 15 amino acids. Looked up from germline, CDR1 is LGHNT and CDR2 is FRNRAP. Method: immunoSEQ multiplex PCR; TCRdb's copy keeps in-frame clones and lacks some. This sample has approximately 50,000 clones, with less than 95% found just once. The sequenced sample was T cells isolated from PBMCs. The rearrangement uses TRBV12-5 and TRBJ1-3; possibly TRBD1 for D (6 bases). This TCR came from a human donor in good health. The CDR3 reads CASGIGTTSGNTIYF. CDR3 bases: TGTGCTAGTGGGATCGGGACAACCTCTGGAAACACCATATATTTT.